The 13 T cell receptor beta chains given below trace back to one sample, sequenced in a study of T cell repertoires in cytomegalovirus infection (dated by TCRdb to between 2018 and 2021). No antigen has been identified for these receptors. The treatment or condition label on this specimen signifies: in vitro stimulation with specific CMV peptide epitopes to enrich CMV-specific T cells. Sequencing was carried out with an Illumina HiSeq 1500. Using fastp trimming at Q25 and MiXCR clonotype assembly, TCRdb reanalyzed the public sequencing data and kept in-frame beta chains. Rows with one shared CDR3 protein collapse into an entry with the most common genes and DNA. This sample has roughly 170,000 distinct CDR3 sequences in its table, and approximately 21% of those were observed once. The ten largest clones capture roughly 25% of the sample. The sequences come from CD8+ T cells from cultured PBMCs, collected from culture after CMV antigen stimulation. The receptors originated from a human donor in good health (CMV status not recorded). Some clones in this sample may be carry-over from other donors' samples.

This clonotype has just one count. This chain connects TRBV5-6 to TRBJ2-2; TRBD1 aligns across 10 bases. The V gene end was trimmed by 4 bases and the J gene end by 6 bases; junction bases not matched to a gene: 15. CDR3 length: 18 amino acids. The germline V gene has CDR1 SGHDT and CDR2 YYEEEE. CDR3 amino acids: CASSVASRDRGIPGELFF. The DNA for the CDR3 is TGTGCCAGCAGCGTCGCGTCCCGGGACAGGGGAATACCCGGGGAGCTGTTTTTT. Complete variable domain (other parts from reference TRBV5-6 and TRBJ2-2): DAGVTQSPTHLIKTRGQQVTLRCSPKSGHDTVSWYQQALGQGPQFIFQYYEEEERQRGNFPDRFSGHQFPNYSSELNVNALLLGDSALYLCASSVASRDRGIPGELFFGEGSRLTVL.

This chain joins TRBV13 and TRBJ1-1; 7 nucleotides agree with TRBD1. Germline lookup yields CDR1 PRHDT and CDR2 FYEKMQ (reference sequence). Germline trimming cut 6 bases from V and 0 bases from J; bases unmatched to any gene: 4. The CDR3 loop spans 14 amino acids. Here the CDR3 reads CASRAGTVNTEAFF. CDR3 DNA sequence: TGTGCCAGCAGAGCCGGGACAGTGAACACTGAAGCTTTCTTT.

This clonotype was recorded a few times. The J gene is TRBJ2-7, the V gene TRBV10-3, with D uncertain. V dropped 0 bases and J dropped 5 bases, with 11 bases sitting between them. The CDR3 contains 14 residues. Germline-derived CDR1 and CDR2 are ENHRY and SYGVKD. CDR3 loop: CAISESKGFDEQYF. CDR3 DNA sequence: TGTGCCATCAGTGAGTCGAAAGGTTTCGACGAGCAGTACTTC.

This clonotype came up a few times. An end of the junction differs from the germline gene, which may be a read error. The chain carries TRBV7-2 and TRBJ1-2; 7 nucleotides agree with TRBD1. Germline CDR1 is SGHTA and CDR2 is FQGNSA. The CDR3 length is 11 residues. The chain's CDR3 is CASSLGGTAAF. The CDR3 DNA follows: TGTGCCAGCAGCTTAGGAGGGACAGCGGCCTTC.

This clonotype has only a few counts. The rearrangement uses TRBV12-3 or TRBV12-4 and TRBJ1-6; no clear D. The CDR3 contains 15 residues. The V end was cut by 1 base, the J end by 0 bases, with 4 bases between. In DNA form, the CDR3 reads TGTGCCAGCAGTTTAGTGAGCTCCTATAATTCACCCCTCCACTTT. Its translation: CASSLVSSYNSPLHF.

This clonotype has more than one count but fewer than ten. This chain connects TRBV28 to TRBJ1-2; D uncertain. The germline V gene has CDR1 MDHEN and CDR2 SYDVKM. Trimming took 3 bases from V and 4 from J, leaving 12 bases between them. CDR3 length: 14 amino acids. The CDR3, as DNA: TGTGCCAGCAGTTTGGGGTACTCGGTCTATGGCTACACCTTC. Residues: CASSLGYSVYGYTF.

The rearrangement uses TRBV7-2 and TRBJ1-4; TRBD1 might be the D (6 bases). Trimming took off 1 base at V and 8 bases at J, with 17 bases between the two ends. The CDR3 spans 16 residues. From germline, CDR1 is SGHTA and CDR2 FQGNSA. The CDR3 loop reads CASSLVVRGIGEKLFF. CDR3 nucleotide sequence: TGTGCCAGCAGCTTAGTCGTAAGGGGGATTGGCGAAAAACTGTTTTTT.

The chain is built from TRBV7-2 and TRBJ2-7, with D unclear. The CDR3 runs to 14 residues. Germline V gene sequence: CDR1 SGHTA, CDR2 FQGNSA. Trimming took 2 bases from V and 3 from J, leaving 11 bases between them. The CDR3 loop reads CASSLLPVRYEQYF. In DNA form, the CDR3 reads TGTGCCAGCAGCTTACTGCCGGTTCGCTACGAGCAGTACTTC.

This clonotype was found a few times. This chain uses TRBV7-2 with TRBJ2-2; D may correspond to TRBD1 or TRBD2 (7 bases each). Germline-derived CDR1 and CDR2 are SGHTA and FQGNSA. CDR3 length: 20 residues. V was cut by 1 base and J by 6 bases, with 27 bases left in between. As DNA, the CDR3 is TGTGCCAGCAGCTTAGATGGGTCAGGGGGACTATTGACGGATCCCGGGGAGCTGTTTTTT. Protein product: CASSLDGSGGLLTDPGELFF. The whole variable domain, filled in from reference TRBV7-2 and TRBJ2-2, reads GAGVSQSPSNKVTEKGKDVELRCDPISGHTALYWYRQSLGQGLEFLIYFQGNSAPDKSGLPSDRFSAERTGGSVSTLTIQRTQQEDSAVYLCASSLDGSGGLLTDPGELFFGEGSRLTVL.

This clonotype was counted between two and nine times. The chain is built from TRBV27 and TRBJ1-3, with D possibly TRBD1 on 5 matching bases. Germline CDR1 is MNHEY and CDR2 is SMNVEV (reference sequence). The CDR3 runs to 15 residues. V lost 6 bases and J 0 bases, leaving 12 bases between the germline ends. CDR3 DNA: TGTGCCAGCAGCCCCACAGGCAGCTCTGGAAACACCATATATTTT. It specifies CASSPTGSSGNTIYF.

This clonotype was recorded a few times. The chain couples TRBV11-3 to TRBJ2-3; 8 bases align to TRBD2. CDR1 is SGHNT and CDR2 is YENEEA in the germline V gene. CDR3 length: 17 amino acids. With V trimmed by 1 base and J by 5 bases, 11 bases remained unmatched. In nucleotides, the CDR3 is TGTGCCAGCAGCTTAGTCTCTCCCGGGGGGGCCAAAGATACGCAGTATTTT. This sequence encodes CASSLVSPGGAKDTQYF.

This chain uses TRBV7-2 with TRBJ1-5; tentatively, D is TRBD1 (6 bases). V gave up 0 bases and J gave up 7 bases, with 16 bases separating them. Germline loops: CDR1 SGHTA, CDR2 FQGNSA. The CDR3 has 16 residues. DNA for the CDR3: TGTGCCAGCAGCTTAGCGTGGGCGGGGGCGGGCCAGCCCCAGCATTTT. Translated, it gives CASSLAWAGAGQPQHF. Together with reference TRBV7-2 and TRBJ1-5, the CDR3 gives the full variable domain: GAGVSQSPSNKVTEKGKDVELRCDPISGHTALYWYRQSLGQGLEFLIYFQGNSAPDKSGLPSDRFSAERTGGSVSTLTIQRTQQEDSAVYLCASSLAWAGAGQPQHFGDGTRLSIL.

The sample holds many counts of this clonotype. This rearrangement joins TRBV4-1 to TRBJ2-3; 9 nucleotides line up with TRBD1. The CDR3 has 18 residues. V was pared by 3 bases and J by 3 bases, with 13 bases of the junction left unmatched. Germline lookup yields CDR1 MGHRA and CDR2 YSYEKL. CDR3 in DNA: TGCGCCAGCAGCCATACAACCCACAGGGGGCGAGAGACAGATACGCAGTATTTT. This sequence encodes CASSHTTHRGRETDTQYF.